This TCR beta chain is from a study of identical twins. Study conclusions and caveats: Cord blood's abundant beta clonotypes had fewer insertions, unlike memory repertoires.

In TCRdb, the 5' RACE reads were re-called with MiXCR into one record per CDR3 protein. The sample has about 280,000 distinct CDR3 sequences; less than 9% are singletons. Germline CDR1 is MNHNS and CDR2 is SASEGT. The ends were cut back, 1 base at V and 6 bases at J, with 10 bases in the middle. CDR3 size: 14 residues. This clonotype has a handful of counts. Antigen: not known. The same sample was also used in a study of yellow fever vaccine responses in identical twins.

This chain joins TRBV6-1 and TRBJ2-1; maybe TRBD1 (6 bases). Sequenced sample: memory (CD45RO+) T cells sorted from blood. This TCR came from a woman between 18 and 30 years old in good health. The CDR3 bases are TGTGCCAGCAGTGAAGTAGAAGGGGGCAATGAGCAGTTCTTC. It is translated as CASSEVEGGNEQFF.